A selection of T cell receptor beta chains follows, all from one sample in a study of T cells in Graves' hyperthyroidism and ophthalmopathy. From the multiplex PCR reads, TCRdb called clonotypes with MiXCR, one entry per CDR3 protein. The top ten hold approximately 7.9% of the sample, which has 250,000 to 300,000 distinct CDR3 sequences, about an eighth seen once. Sequencing was carried out using blood. Receptors were obtained from a woman between 40 and 55 years old with Graves' hyperthyroidism. CDR3s include the opening cysteine and the closing phenylalanine or tryptophan. The order of the fields is J gene, D gene, V gene, clone size, CDR3 protein, CDR3 DNA. A D gene is named only where the DNA matches it firmly. Clone sizes are given selectively: once, few, many, or a class where the clone is expanded.

TRBJ1-3	NA	TRBV20-1	many	CSAAATGNTIYF	TGCAGTGCCGCGGCTACTGGAAACACCATATATTTT
TRBJ1-5	NA	TRBV29-1	many	CSVQETTAGEAPQHF	TGCAGCGTTCAAGAGACGACAGCGGGGGAGGCGCCCCAGCATTTT
TRBJ1-2	NA	TRBV30	NA	CAWSARTDYGYTF	TGTGCCTGGAGCGCTCGGACGGACTATGGCTACACCTTC
TRBJ1-6	TRBD1	TRBV3-1	many	CASSLGQGSASPLHF	TGTGCCAGCAGCCTCGGACAGGGTAGTGCTTCACCCCTCCACTTT
TRBJ2-7	TRBD1	TRBV7-9	NA	CASSPLGQGNHEQYF	TGTGCCAGCAGCCCTCTGGGACAGGGGAACCACGAGCAGTACTTC
TRBJ1-2	TRBD1	TRBV7-9	few	CASTQGLGVGYTF	TGTGCCAGCACACAGGGGCTCGGCGTGGGCTACACCTTC
TRBJ2-3	NA	TRBV18	NA	CASSPPEATADTQYF	TGTGCCAGCTCACCACCAGAGGCTACGGCAGATACGCAGTATTTT
TRBJ2-1	NA	TRBV3-1	many	CASSHRYNEQFF	TGTGCCAGCAGCCACCGTTACAATGAGCAGTTCTTC
TRBJ2-2	NA	TRBV24-1	many	CATGQNTGELFF	TGTGCCACCGGCCAGAACACCGGGGAGCTGTTTTTT
TRBJ2-3	TRBD1	TRBV5-6	few	CASSLPGQGAGTQYF	TGTGCCAGCAGCTTGCCCGGACAGGGGGCGGGTACGCAGTATTTT